Below, one TCR beta chain is given with its context. Its antigen is still unknown. cDNA carried unique molecular identifiers, and a universal primer site was added by template switching. TCRdb called the 5' RACE reads again in MiXCR, with one record for every CDR3 protein. The table includes under 1 million distinct CDR3 sequences, around 12% detected once. The data derive from a study of identical twins. CDR3 length: 15 amino acids. The V end was cut by 5 bases, the J end by 3 bases, with 14 bases between. Germline CDR1 and CDR2: SGHTA and FQGNSA. Whole-study findings and limits: Invariant MAIT and iNKT cells may have partly biased zero-insertion analyses. Twins shared out-of-frame alpha sequences with excess low generation probability.

The data also belong to a second study, concerning yellow fever vaccine responses in identical twins.

The source of this sequence is a woman aged 18-29 years in good health. Sequencing input: PBMCs. The rearrangement links TRBV7-2 to TRBJ2-1; perhaps TRBD1 as D (6 bases). The CDR3 sequence is CASSPRTAVYNEQFF. The CDR3 DNA is TGTGCCAGCAGCCCGAGGACAGCCGTCTACAATGAGCAGTTCTTC.